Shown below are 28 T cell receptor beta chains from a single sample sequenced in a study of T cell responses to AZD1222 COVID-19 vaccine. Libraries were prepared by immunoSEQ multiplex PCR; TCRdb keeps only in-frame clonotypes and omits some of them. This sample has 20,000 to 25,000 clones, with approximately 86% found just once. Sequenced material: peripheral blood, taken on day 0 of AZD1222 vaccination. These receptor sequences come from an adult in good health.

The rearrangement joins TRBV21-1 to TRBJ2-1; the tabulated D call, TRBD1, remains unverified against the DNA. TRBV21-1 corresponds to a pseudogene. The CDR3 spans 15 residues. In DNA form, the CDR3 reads TGTGCCAGCAGCAGAGAGGGGGCGGAAGGGAATGAGCAGTTCTTC. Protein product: CASSREGAEGNEQFF.

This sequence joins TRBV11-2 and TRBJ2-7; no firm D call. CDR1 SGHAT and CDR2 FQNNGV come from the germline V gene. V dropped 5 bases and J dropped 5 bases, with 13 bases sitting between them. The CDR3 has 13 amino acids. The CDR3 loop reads CASSLSPTNEQYF. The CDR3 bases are TGTGCCAGCAGCCTCTCCCCAACTAACGAGCAGTACTTC.

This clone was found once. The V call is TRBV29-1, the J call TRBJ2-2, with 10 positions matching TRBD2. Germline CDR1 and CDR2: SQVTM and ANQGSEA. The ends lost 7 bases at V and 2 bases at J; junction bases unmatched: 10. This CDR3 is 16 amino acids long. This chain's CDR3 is CSGTIAGGRNTGELFF. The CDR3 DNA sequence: TGCAGCGGGACCATAGCGGGGGGCCGAAACACCGGGGAGCTGTTTTTT.

CDR3 in DNA: TGTGCCAGCCTCCTCGTGACGGGGGTACTCAATCAGCCCCAGCATTTT. Translation gives CASLLVTGVLNQPQHF. J is TRBJ1-5 and V is TRBV28, with a tentative D call TRBD1 (5 bases). Germline V lookup: CDR1 MDHEN, CDR2 SYDVKM. The CDR3 is 16 amino acids. Deletions cut 8 bases from V and 3 bases from J, with 20 bases between.

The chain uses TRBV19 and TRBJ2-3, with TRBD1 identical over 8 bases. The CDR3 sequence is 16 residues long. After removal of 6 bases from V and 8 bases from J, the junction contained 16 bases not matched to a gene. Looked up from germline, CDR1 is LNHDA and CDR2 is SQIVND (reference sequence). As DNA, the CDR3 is TGTGCCAGTAGCAAAGGACCGGGACAGGTCCAGGGTACGCAGTATTTT. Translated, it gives CASSKGPGQVQGTQYF. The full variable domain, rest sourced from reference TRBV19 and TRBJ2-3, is DGGITQSPKYLFRKEGQNVTLSCEQNLNHDAMYWYRQDPGQGLRLIYYSQIVNDFQKGDIAEGYSVSREKKESFPLTVTSAQKNPTAFYLCASSKGPGQVQGTQYFGPGTRLTVL.

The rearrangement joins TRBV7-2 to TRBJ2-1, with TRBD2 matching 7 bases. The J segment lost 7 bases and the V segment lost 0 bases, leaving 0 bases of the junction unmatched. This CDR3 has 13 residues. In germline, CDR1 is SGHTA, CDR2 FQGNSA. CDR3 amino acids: CASSLAGGNEQFF. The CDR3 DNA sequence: TGTGCCAGCAGCTTAGCGGGGGGGAATGAGCAGTTCTTC.

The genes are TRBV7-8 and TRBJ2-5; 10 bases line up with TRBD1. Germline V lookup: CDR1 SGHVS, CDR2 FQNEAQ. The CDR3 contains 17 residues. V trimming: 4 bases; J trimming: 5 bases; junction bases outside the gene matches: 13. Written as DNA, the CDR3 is TGTGCCAGCAGCTCCGGGGTATCGGGACAGGGGATGGAGACCCAGTACTTC. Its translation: CASSSGVSGQGMETQYF.

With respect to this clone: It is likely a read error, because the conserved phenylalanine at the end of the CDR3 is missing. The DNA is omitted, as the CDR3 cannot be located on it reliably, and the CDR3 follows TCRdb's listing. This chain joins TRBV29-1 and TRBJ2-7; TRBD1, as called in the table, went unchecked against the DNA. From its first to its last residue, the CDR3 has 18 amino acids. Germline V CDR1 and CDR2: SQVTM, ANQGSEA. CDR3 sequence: CSVEEIVGRRGQGKPGGL.

The CDR3 protein is CASSLVSVTDTQYF. The CDR3 nucleotides read TGTGCCAGCAGCTTAGTTTCGGTCACAGATACGCAGTATTTT. The rearrangement links TRBV7-9 to TRBJ2-3; no definite D call. The CDR3 covers 14 residues. Germline V gene data show CDR1 as SEHNR and CDR2 as FQNEAQ (reference sequence). Trimming removed 1 base at V and 2 bases at J, with 7 bases between. Full variable domain (remainder filled in from reference TRBV7-9 and TRBJ2-3): DTGVSQNPRHKITKRGQNVTFRCDPISEHNRLYWYRQTLGQGPEFLTYFQNEAQLEKSRLLSDRFSAERPKGSFSTLEIQRTEQGDSAMYLCASSLVSVTDTQYFGPGTRLTVL.

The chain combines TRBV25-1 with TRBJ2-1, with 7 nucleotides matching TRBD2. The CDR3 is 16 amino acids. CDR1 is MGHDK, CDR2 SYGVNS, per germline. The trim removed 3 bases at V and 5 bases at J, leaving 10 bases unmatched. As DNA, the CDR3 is TGTGCCAGCAGTGACCACCTCAGAAGCGGGGACAATGAGCAGTTCTTC. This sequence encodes CASSDHLRSGDNEQFF. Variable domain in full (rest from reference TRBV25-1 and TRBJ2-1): EADIYQTPRYLVIGTGKKITLECSQTMGHDKMYWYQQDPGMELHLIHYSYGVNSTEKGDLSSESTVSRIRTEHFPLTLESARPSHTSQYLCASSDHLRSGDNEQFFGPGTRLTVL.

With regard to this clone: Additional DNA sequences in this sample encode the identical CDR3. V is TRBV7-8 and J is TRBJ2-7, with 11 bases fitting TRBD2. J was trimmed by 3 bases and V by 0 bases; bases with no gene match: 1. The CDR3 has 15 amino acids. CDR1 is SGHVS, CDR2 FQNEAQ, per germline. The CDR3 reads CASSLATSGSYEQYF. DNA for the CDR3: TGTGCCAGCAGCTTAGCAACTAGCGGGAGCTACGAGCAGTACTTC.

The CDR3 is CASRGHITGELFF. The DNA of the CDR3 is TGTGCCAGCAGGGGACACATCACCGGGGAGCTGTTTTTT. This rearrangement joins TRBV6-5 to TRBJ2-2, with a weak D call TRBD1 (6 bases). Germline V gives CDR1 MNHEY, CDR2 SVGAGI. The CDR3 loop spans 13 amino acids. Trimming took 6 bases from V and 4 from J, leaving 9 bases between them.

CDR3 residues: CASDPGMGTEAFF. For the CDR3, the DNA is TGCGCCAGCGACCCCGGGATGGGCACTGAAGCTTTCTTT. This chain links TRBV5-1 with TRBJ1-1; D remains ambiguous. Between the trimmed V and J ends, which lost 7 bases and 4 bases, there was a span of 14 bases. Germline V CDR1 and CDR2: SGHRS, YFSETQ. The CDR3 loop spans 13 amino acids.

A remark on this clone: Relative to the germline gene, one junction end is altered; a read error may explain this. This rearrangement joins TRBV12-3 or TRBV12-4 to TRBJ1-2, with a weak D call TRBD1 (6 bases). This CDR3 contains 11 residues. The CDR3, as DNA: TGTGCCAGCAGTTTTGGCCAGACAGGATCTTTC. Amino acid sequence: CASSFGQTGSF.

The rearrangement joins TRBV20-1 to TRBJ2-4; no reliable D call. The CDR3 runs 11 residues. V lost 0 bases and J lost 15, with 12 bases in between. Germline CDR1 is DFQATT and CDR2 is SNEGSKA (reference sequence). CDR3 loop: CSARDFIDWYF. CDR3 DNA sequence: TGCAGTGCTAGAGATTTTATAGACTGGTACTTC.

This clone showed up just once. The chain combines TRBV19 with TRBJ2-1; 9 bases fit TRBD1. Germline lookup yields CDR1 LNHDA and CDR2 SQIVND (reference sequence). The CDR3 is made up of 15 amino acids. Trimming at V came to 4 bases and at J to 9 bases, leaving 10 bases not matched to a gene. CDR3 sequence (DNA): TGTGCCAGTAGTACAGGACAGGGGCTTCGTATTGAGCAGTTCTTC. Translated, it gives CASSTGQGLRIEQFF.

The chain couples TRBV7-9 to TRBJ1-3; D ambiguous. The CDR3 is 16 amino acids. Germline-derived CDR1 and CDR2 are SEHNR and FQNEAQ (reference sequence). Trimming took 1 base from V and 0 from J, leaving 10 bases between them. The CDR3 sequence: CASSLVRAGSGNTIYF. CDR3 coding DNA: TGTGCCAGCAGCTTAGTTCGGGCGGGCTCTGGAAACACCATATATTTT. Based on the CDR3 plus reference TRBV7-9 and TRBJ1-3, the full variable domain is DTGVSQNPRHKITKRGQNVTFRCDPISEHNRLYWYRQTLGQGPEFLTYFQNEAQLEKSRLLSDRFSAERPKGSFSTLEIQRTEQGDSAMYLCASSLVRAGSGNTIYFGEGSWLTVV.

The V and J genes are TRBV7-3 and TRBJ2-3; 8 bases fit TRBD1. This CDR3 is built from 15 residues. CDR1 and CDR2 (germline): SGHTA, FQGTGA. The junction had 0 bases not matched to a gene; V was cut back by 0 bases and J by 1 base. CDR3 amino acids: CASSLTGQGTDTQYF. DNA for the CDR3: TGTGCCAGCAGCTTAACGGGACAGGGCACAGATACGCAGTATTTT.

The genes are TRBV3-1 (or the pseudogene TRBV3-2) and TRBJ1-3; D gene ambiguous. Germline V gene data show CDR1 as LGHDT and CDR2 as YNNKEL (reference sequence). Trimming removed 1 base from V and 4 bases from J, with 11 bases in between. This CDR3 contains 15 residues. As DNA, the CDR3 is TGTGCCAGCAGCCAAGGCGTGGCTGACGGAAACACCATATATTTT. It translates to CASSQGVADGNTIYF.

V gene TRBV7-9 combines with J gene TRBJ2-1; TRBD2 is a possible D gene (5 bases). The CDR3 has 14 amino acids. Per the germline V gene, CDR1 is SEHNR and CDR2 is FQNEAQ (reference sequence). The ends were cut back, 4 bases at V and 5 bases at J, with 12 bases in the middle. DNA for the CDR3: TGTGCCAGCAGCTCTCACGCGGGCAACAATGAGCAGTTCTTC. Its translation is CASSSHAGNNEQFF.

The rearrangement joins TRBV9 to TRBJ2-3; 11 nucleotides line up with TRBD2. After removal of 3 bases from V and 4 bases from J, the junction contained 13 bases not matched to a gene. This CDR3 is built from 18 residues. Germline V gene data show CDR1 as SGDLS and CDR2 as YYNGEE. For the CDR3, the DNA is TGTGCCAGCAGCGCCGCGACGGTACTAGCGGGGGAGGCAGATACGCAGTATTTT. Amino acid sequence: CASSAATVLAGEADTQYF. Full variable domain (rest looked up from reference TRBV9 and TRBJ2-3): DSGVTQTPKHLITATGQRVTLRCSPRSGDLSVYWYQQSLDQGLQFLIQYYNGEERAKGNILERFSAQQFPDLHSELNLSSLELGDSALYFCASSAATVLAGEADTQYFGPGTRLTVL.

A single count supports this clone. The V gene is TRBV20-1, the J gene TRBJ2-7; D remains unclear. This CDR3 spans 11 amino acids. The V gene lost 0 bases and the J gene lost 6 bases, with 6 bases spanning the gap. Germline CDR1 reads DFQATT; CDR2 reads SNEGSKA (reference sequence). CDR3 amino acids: CSARDFREQYF. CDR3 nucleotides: TGCAGTGCTAGAGATTTTCGCGAGCAGTACTTC.

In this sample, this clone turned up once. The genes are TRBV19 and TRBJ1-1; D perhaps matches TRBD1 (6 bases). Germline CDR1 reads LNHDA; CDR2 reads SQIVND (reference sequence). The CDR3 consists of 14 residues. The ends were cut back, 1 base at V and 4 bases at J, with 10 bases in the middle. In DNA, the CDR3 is TGTGCCAGTAGTATAGCGGGGGGGGCCACTGAAGCTTTCTTT. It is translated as CASSIAGGATEAFF.

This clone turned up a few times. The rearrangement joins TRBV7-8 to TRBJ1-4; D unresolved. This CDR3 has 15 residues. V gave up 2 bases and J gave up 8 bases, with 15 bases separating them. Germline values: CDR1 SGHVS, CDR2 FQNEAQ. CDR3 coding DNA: TGTGCCAGCAGCTTATACGAGAGGGCAGGCGAAAAACTGTTTTTT. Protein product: CASSLYERAGEKLFF.

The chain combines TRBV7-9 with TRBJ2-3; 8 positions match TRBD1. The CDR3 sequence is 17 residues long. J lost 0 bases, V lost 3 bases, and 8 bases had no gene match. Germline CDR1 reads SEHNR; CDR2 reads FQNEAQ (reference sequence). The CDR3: CASSFEPGQVSTDTQYF. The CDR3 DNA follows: TGTGCCAGCAGCTTCGAGCCGGGACAGGTTAGCACAGATACGCAGTATTTT.

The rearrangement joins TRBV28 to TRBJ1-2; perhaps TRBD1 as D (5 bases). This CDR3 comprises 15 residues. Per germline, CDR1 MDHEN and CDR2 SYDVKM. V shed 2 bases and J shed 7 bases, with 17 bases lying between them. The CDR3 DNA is TGTGCCAGCAGTTTAGGGGATTGGACAATAGCTGGCTACACCTTC. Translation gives CASSLGDWTIAGYTF.

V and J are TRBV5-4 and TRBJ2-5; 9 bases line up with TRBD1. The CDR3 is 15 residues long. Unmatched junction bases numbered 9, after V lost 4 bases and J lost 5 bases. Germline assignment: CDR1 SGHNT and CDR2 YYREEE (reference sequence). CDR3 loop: CASSPGQGLGETQYF. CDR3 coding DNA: TGTGCCAGCAGCCCGGGACAGGGTTTAGGGGAGACCCAGTACTTC.

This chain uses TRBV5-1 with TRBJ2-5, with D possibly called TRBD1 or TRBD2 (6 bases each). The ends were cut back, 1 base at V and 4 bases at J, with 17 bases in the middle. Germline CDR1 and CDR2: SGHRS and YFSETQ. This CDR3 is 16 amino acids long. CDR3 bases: TGCGCCAGCAGCTTGACGGGCTTCGGAGGGGGAGAGACCCAGTACTTC. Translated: CASSLTGFGGGETQYF.